This TCR beta chain was captured by sequencing in a study of T cell responses to AZD1222 COVID-19 vaccine. As for the study in general: Recipients boosted at about 4 weeks or about 12 weeks are pooled. Points from the study as a whole: The study reported that nearly half of spike-specific TCRs target unmutated variant regions. Samples come after the peak T cell response, not at day 14. Among AZD1222 vaccinees, only six or seven were seropositive at baseline.

The protocol was immunoSEQ multiplex PCR, while the TCRdb copy is restricted to in-frame clones and leaves out a portion. The table includes about 85,000 clones, 88% detected once. The CDR3 is 15 amino acids. The V and J ends lost 0 bases and 5 bases, in that order; junction bases with no gene match: 3. In germline, CDR1 is SGHTS, CDR2 YDEGEE. In the case of this clone: The antigen is undetermined.

J is TRBJ2-1 and V is TRBV5-8; 9 bases match TRBD1. The input for sequencing was peripheral blood, taken on day 0 of AZD1222 vaccination. The clonotype comes from an adult in good health. DNA for the CDR3: TGTGCCAGCAGCTTGGGACAGGGGGTCCACAATGAGCAGTTCTTC. Protein: CASSLGQGVHNEQFF.